Below, 17 T cell receptor beta chains from the same sample are listed, as sequenced in a study of CD8 T cells in ankylosing spondylitis. General study results and limits: Typical of ankylosing spondylitis blood, it appeared, was a TCR beta motif of fewer than ten highly homologous variants.

Their antigen targets remain unknown. TCRdb re-derived calls from the 5' RACE reads in MiXCR, one entry per CDR3 protein. Counted here are around 390,000 distinct CDR3 sequences, 20% to 25% occurring once; the ten biggest clones make up around 17%. Source material: blood, either unsorted or a sorted T cell fraction (not recorded which). These receptors were obtained from a male donor with ankylosing spondylitis.

This clonotype showed up just a few times. V gene TRBV9 combines with J gene TRBJ2-1, with D perhaps matching TRBD1 (5 bases). The CDR3 has 15 residues. Germline lookup yields CDR1 SGDLS and CDR2 YYNGEE. V shed 4 bases and J shed 0 bases, with 11 bases lying between them. Written as DNA, the CDR3 is TGTGCCAGCAGCAGACAGATAGCCTCCTACAATGAGCAGTTCTTC. Translated: CASSRQIASYNEQFF.

The rearrangement joins TRBV5-1 to TRBJ2-1; D remains unclear. Per the germline V gene, CDR1 is SGHRS and CDR2 is YFSETQ. The CDR3 runs to 14 residues. V shed 0 bases and J shed 4 bases, with 8 bases lying between them. The CDR3 nucleotides are TGCGCCAGCAGCTTGGGGATAAGATACAATGAGCAGTTCTTC. This translates into CASSLGIRYNEQFF.

This chain joins TRBV4-3 and TRBJ2-2; TRBD2 agrees at 7 bases. The J segment lost 6 bases and the V segment lost 0 bases, leaving 4 bases of the junction unmatched. The CDR3 runs to 15 residues. Germline loops: CDR1 LGHNA, CDR2 YSLEER. Here the CDR3 DNA reads TGCGCCAGCAGCCAAGATCGGCGGGGGTCCGGGGAGCTGTTTTTT. Translation gives CASSQDRRGSGELFF.

This clonotype appeared a few times. The genes are TRBV5-1 and TRBJ2-1, with 8 bases lining up with TRBD1. Trimming removed 7 bases from V and 6 bases from J; junction bases left unmatched: 6. The germline CDR1 and CDR2 sequences are SGHRS and YFSETQ. The CDR3 sequence is 13 residues long. CDR3 sequence: CASRETGVNEQFF. CDR3 nucleotide sequence: TGCGCCAGCCGGGAGACAGGGGTCAATGAGCAGTTCTTC.

The V call is TRBV2, the J call TRBJ2-2, with a possible D match to TRBD1 (7 bases). The germline V gene has CDR1 SNHLY and CDR2 FYNNEI. V was shortened by 4 bases and J by 2 bases, with 17 bases between the two germline ends. This CDR3 region has 17 residues. CDR3 sequence: CASSVAGGPTNTGELFF. In DNA, the CDR3 is TGTGCCAGCAGTGTGGCAGGGGGGCCGACCAACACCGGGGAGCTGTTTTTT.

The chain combines TRBV27 with TRBJ1-5, with D unclear. V lost 6 bases, J lost 1 base, and 10 bases lay in between. From germline, CDR1 is MNHEY and CDR2 SMNVEV (reference sequence). The CDR3 is 14 residues long. In DNA form, the CDR3 reads TGTGCCAGCAGAGAACTGGGAAGCAATCAGCCCCAGCATTTT. Its protein is CASRELGSNQPQHF.

This chain links TRBV5-5 with TRBJ2-5; D ambiguous. The CDR3 spans 13 residues. Deletions cut 4 bases from V and 2 bases from J, with 9 bases between. In germline, CDR1 is SGHKS, CDR2 YYEKEE (reference sequence). Here the CDR3 reads CASSLPSQETQYF. The CDR3 nucleotides read TGTGCCAGCAGCCTCCCCTCGCAAGAGACCCAGTACTTC.

This clonotype was counted a few times. The J gene is TRBJ1-2, the V gene TRBV7-9, with D maybe TRBD1 (6 bases). Germline-derived CDR1 and CDR2 are SEHNR and FQNEAQ (reference sequence). V was clipped by 7 bases and J by 3 bases, with 12 bases between them. The CDR3 has 13 amino acids. In nucleotides, the CDR3 is TGTGCCAGCATCCAAGGGGGGGACTATGGCTACACCTTC. It is translated as CASIQGGDYGYTF.

This chain links TRBV3-1 with TRBJ1-2, with 11 bases aligning to TRBD1. Germline lookup yields CDR1 LGHDT and CDR2 YNNKEL (reference sequence). V shed 4 bases and J 7 bases; nucleotides not matched to a gene: 5. The CDR3 is 14 amino acids. The CDR3 DNA is TGTGCCAGCAGCCTTGGGACAGGGGGGGTTGGCTACACCTTC. Encoded protein: CASSLGTGGVGYTF.

This clonotype was seen a few times. The rearrangement links TRBV6-1 to TRBJ1-5, with unresolved D. The germline CDR1 and CDR2 sequences are MNHNS and SASEGT. V lost 5 bases and J lost 0, with 8 bases in between. There are 14 residues in the CDR3. The CDR3 here is CASSQANSNQPQHF. Here the CDR3 DNA reads TGTGCCAGCAGTCAGGCGAATAGCAATCAGCCCCAGCATTTT.

The chain uses TRBV20-1 and TRBJ2-7; the D is unclear. The germline V gene has CDR1 DFQATT and CDR2 SNEGSKA (reference sequence). The ends were cut back, 7 bases at V and 3 bases at J, with 4 bases in the middle. The length of the CDR3 is 9 residues. CDR3 protein: CSVGYEQYF. CDR3 coding DNA: TGCAGTGTCGGCTACGAGCAGTACTTC.

The chain uses TRBV29-1 and TRBJ1-3; the D is unclear. From germline, CDR1 is SQVTM and CDR2 ANQGSEA. This CDR3 is built from 11 residues. The V end was cut by 6 bases, the J end by 0 bases, with 3 bases between. CDR3 nucleotides: TGCAGCGTGGACTCTGGAAACACCATATATTTT. Encoded protein: CSVDSGNTIYF.

In its sample, this clonotype was seen many times. The chain couples TRBV7-3 to TRBJ2-2; weak D call: TRBD1 (6 bases). CDR3 length equals 15 residues. Trimming took off 5 bases at V and 6 bases at J, with 16 bases between the two ends. Per the germline V gene, CDR1 is SGHTA and CDR2 is FQGTGA. CDR3: CASSRDISSAGELFF. The CDR3 DNA reads as TGTGCCAGCAGCCGGGACATCTCCTCGGCCGGGGAGCTGTTTTTT.

This clonotype has more than one count but fewer than ten. V gene TRBV11-2 combines with J gene TRBJ1-2; 8 bases are a match to TRBD1. This CDR3 region has 18 residues. Losses at the gene ends were 2 bases for V and 0 bases for J; bases not matched to a gene: 11. Germline V gene sequence: CDR1 SGHAT, CDR2 FQNNGV. The CDR3 spells CASSLPGTGQGPNYGYTF. The CDR3 nucleotides are TGTGCCAGCAGCTTACCCGGTACAGGACAGGGCCCTAACTATGGCTACACCTTC.

The chain is built from TRBV28 and TRBJ2-7; 7 bases fit TRBD1. V shed 5 bases, J shed 5 bases, and the junction held 6 bases outside the gene matches. The CDR3 contains 13 residues. Germline CDR1 is MDHEN and CDR2 is SYDVKM. CDR3 coding DNA: TGTGCCAGCAGTCCAGGGGGACGCGACGAGCAGTACTTC. This encodes CASSPGGRDEQYF.

In its sample, this clonotype was seen a few times. The chain uses TRBV5-1 and TRBJ2-3, with D possibly TRBD2 on 5 matching bases. Germline V gene data show CDR1 as SGHRS and CDR2 as YFSETQ. The germline V and J ends were trimmed by 0 bases and 4 bases, with 6 bases remaining between them. The CDR3 has 13 amino acids. The CDR3 spells CASSLDGADTQYF. The DNA of the CDR3 is TGCGCCAGCAGCTTGGACGGGGCAGATACGCAGTATTTT. Full variable domain (remainder filled in from reference TRBV5-1 and TRBJ2-3): KAGVTQTPRYLIKTRGQQVTLSCSPISGHRSVSWYQQTPGQGLQFLFEYFSETQRNKGNFPGRFSGRQFSNSRSEMNVSTLELGDSALYLCASSLDGADTQYFGPGTRLTVL.

The chain is built from TRBV3-1 and TRBJ2-5, with 9 bases that match TRBD2. Trimming at V came to 1 base and at J to 1 base, leaving 4 bases not matched to a gene. The germline CDR1 and CDR2 sequences are LGHDT and YNNKEL (reference sequence). This CDR3 spans 16 amino acids. The CDR3 nucleotides are TGTGCCAGCAGCCAAGGTAGCGGGAGAGGCCAAGAGACCCAGTACTTC. Translated: CASSQGSGRGQETQYF.